These 30 T cell receptor beta chains share one sample of origin, sequenced in a study of T cells after yellow fever vaccination. TCRdb fed the 5' RACE reads into MiXCR, producing one record per CDR3 protein. The sample carries 100,000 to 150,000 distinct CDR3 sequences, about 8.8% recorded once. The sample here was CD8+ T cells sorted from PBMCs, taken on the day of the yellow fever booster vaccination. These TCRs come from a young man who received the YFV17D yellow fever vaccine.

This clonotype was seen a handful of times. The chain carries TRBV7-3 and TRBJ2-1; D ambiguous. CDR1 and CDR2 (germline): SGHTA, FQGTGA. The ends were cut back, 5 bases at V and 6 bases at J, with 14 bases in the middle. The CDR3 loop spans 14 amino acids. This CDR3 is CASSPRPAGNEQFF. The CDR3 region has the DNA TGTGCCAGCAGCCCCCGCCCCGCAGGCAATGAGCAGTTCTTC.

The J gene is TRBJ1-3, the V gene TRBV7-2; D unresolved. The germline gives CDR1 SGHTA, CDR2 FQGNSA. This CDR3 spans 15 amino acids. V gave up 4 bases and J gave up 4 bases, with 14 bases separating them. DNA of the CDR3: TGTGCCAGCAGCTCCGGGCAGTCTCTAGGAAACACCATATATTTT. This sequence encodes CASSSGQSLGNTIYF.

V usage is TRBV5-1 and J usage is TRBJ2-3, with D possibly matching TRBD2 (6 bases). Per germline, CDR1 SGHRS and CDR2 YFSETQ. The CDR3 runs 19 residues. V was clipped by 2 bases and J by 0 bases, with 22 bases between them. The CDR3 here is CASSFLLAIESPSTDTQYF. The DNA for the CDR3 is TGCGCCAGCAGCTTCCTCCTAGCGATTGAGTCCCCTAGCACAGATACGCAGTATTTT.

This clonotype was observed many times. The genes are TRBV4-3 and TRBJ2-1; D not certain. CDR1 and CDR2 (germline): LGHNA, YSLEER. The V end was cut by 0 bases, the J end by 7 bases, with 16 bases between. This CDR3 is built from 16 residues. The chain's CDR3 is CASSQDRRLIKNEQFF. The CDR3 nucleotides read TGCGCCAGCAGCCAAGATCGACGACTTATCAAGAATGAGCAGTTCTTC.

Concerning this clonotype: A read error may explain this, as a much larger clone is one base away. This chain joins TRBV4-1 and TRBJ1-5, with D uncertain. CDR3 length: 13 amino acids. The germline V gene has CDR1 MGHRA and CDR2 YSYEKL. Trimming took 4 bases from V and 3 from J, leaving 7 bases between them. DNA for the CDR3: TGCGCCAGCAGCCTAAGGGACAATCAGCCCCAGCATTTT. It encodes CASSLRDNQPQHF.

V is TRBV7-6 and J is TRBJ2-2; no clear D gene. The V end was cut by 7 bases, the J end by 2 bases, with 11 bases between. This CDR3 spans 14 amino acids. Germline V gene lookup returns CDR1 SGHVS and CDR2 FNYEAQ. CDR3 coding DNA: TGTGCCAGCAATAGGGTCCCAAACACCGGGGAGCTGTTTTTT. Its translation is CASNRVPNTGELFF.

The genes are TRBV7-2 and TRBJ2-5; 13 positions agree with TRBD2. Germline assignment: CDR1 SGHTA and CDR2 FQGNSA. The ends lost 5 bases at V and 4 bases at J; junction bases unmatched: 4. CDR3 size: 15 residues. The chain's CDR3 is CASSPGLAGIETQYF. In DNA form, the CDR3 reads TGTGCCAGCAGCCCGGGACTAGCGGGGATAGAGACCCAGTACTTC. Using reference TRBV7-2 and TRBJ2-5 for the parts outside the CDR3, the full variable domain is GAGVSQSPSNKVTEKGKDVELRCDPISGHTALYWYRQSLGQGLEFLIYFQGNSAPDKSGLPSDRFSAERTGGSVSTLTIQRTQQEDSAVYLCASSPGLAGIETQYFGPGTRLLVL.

This clonotype was picked up a small number of times. V gene TRBV14 combines with J gene TRBJ2-2; tentatively, D is TRBD1 (6 bases). The V end was cut by 0 bases, the J end by 1 base, with 9 bases between. The CDR3 consists of 16 residues. Germline values: CDR1 SGHDN, CDR2 FVKESK. This CDR3 reads CASSQDQGRNTGELFF. CDR3 sequence (DNA): TGTGCCAGCAGCCAAGATCAGGGGCGGAACACCGGGGAGCTGTTTTTT.

This clonotype was detected a few times. The V call is TRBV4-1, the J call TRBJ2-6; tentatively, D is TRBD2 (6 bases). The CDR3 runs to 16 residues. With 4 bases removed from V and 9 bases from J, the gap between germline ends came to 19 bases. Germline CDR1 MGHRA, CDR2 YSYEKL. In DNA, the CDR3 is TGCGCCAGCAGCCCGAGGGCCGGCGGGGTTGACAACGTCCTGACTTTC. Amino acids: CASSPRAGGVDNVLTF.

This clonotype was picked up a small number of times. The gene calls are TRBV6-5 and TRBJ2-6; 8 positions match TRBD1. Germline-derived CDR1 and CDR2 are MNHEY and SVGAGI. The junction had 15 bases not matched to a gene; V was cut back by 7 bases and J by 4 bases. This CDR3 contains 18 residues. The CDR3 DNA follows: TGTGCCAGCACCGAAGGACAGGGCAAGTCGACCGGGGCCAACGTCCTGACTTTC. It translates to CASTEGQGKSTGANVLTF.

This clonotype was observed a handful of times. This rearrangement joins TRBV2 to TRBJ2-7, with D perhaps TRBD1 (6 bases). Germline values: CDR1 SNHLY, CDR2 FYNNEI. This CDR3 comprises 14 residues. The V gene lost 6 bases and the J gene lost 4 bases, with 16 bases spanning the gap. CDR3 DNA: TGTGCCAGCAGCGCCTGGACAGTCCGTTACGAGCAGTACGTC. Translated: CASSAWTVRYEQYV.

This rearrangement joins TRBV4-3 to TRBJ2-1; the match to TRBD1 covers 7 bases. CDR1 is LGHNA and CDR2 is YSLEER in the germline V gene. Unmatched junction bases numbered 7, after V lost 2 bases and J lost 6 bases. The CDR3 is 15 amino acids. DNA for the CDR3: TGCGCCAGCAGCCAACTGGGACAGACGTCCAATGAGCAGTTCTTC. Amino acid sequence: CASSQLGQTSNEQFF.

This rearrangement joins TRBV7-2 to TRBJ2-5, with TRBD1 matching 9 bases. The germline CDR1 and CDR2 sequences are SGHTA and FQGNSA. The CDR3 has 15 amino acids. V dropped 3 bases and J dropped 4; count of bases not matched to a gene: 6. Here the CDR3 reads CASSFTGGARETQYF. CDR3 DNA sequence: TGTGCCAGCAGCTTTACAGGGGGCGCTAGAGAGACCCAGTACTTC.

This clonotype was recorded a few times. The V call is TRBV6-2 or TRBV6-3, the J call TRBJ1-1, with 8 positions matching TRBD1. Germline CDR1 MNHEY, CDR2 SVGEGT. With 7 bases clipped from V and 4 bases from J, the junction kept 8 bases outside the gene matches. This CDR3 is 14 amino acids long. The chain's CDR3 is CASTQGALGTEAFF. The CDR3 coding sequence is TGTGCCAGCACCCAGGGGGCCTTGGGCACTGAAGCTTTCTTT.

This clonotype showed up just a few times. This chain links TRBV12-3 or TRBV12-4 with TRBJ2-1; TRBD2 matches at 13 bases. CDR3 length: 15 amino acids. Trimming cost V 5 bases and J 7 bases; bases outside gene matches: 5. CDR3 in amino acids: CASSLGLAGTNEQFF. As DNA, the CDR3 is TGTGCCAGCAGTCTGGGACTAGCGGGGACGAATGAGCAGTTCTTC.

This CDR3 is CASSQGSQPQHF. DNA for the CDR3: TGCGCCAGCAGCCAAGGAAGTCAGCCCCAGCATTTT. The chain carries TRBV4-1 and TRBJ1-5; no reliable D call. Per the germline V gene, CDR1 is MGHRA and CDR2 is YSYEKL. This CDR3 contains 12 residues. V was pared by 1 base and J by 6 bases, with 4 bases between.

This clonotype occurred a few times. This chain connects TRBV7-9 to TRBJ2-7, with TRBD2 identical over 7 bases. The CDR3 sequence is 14 residues long. V lost 3 bases, J lost 2 bases, and 4 bases stayed unmatched. Germline CDR1 and CDR2: SEHNR and FQNEAQ (reference sequence). CDR3 in DNA: TGTGCCAGCAGCTTTTCCGGGGGGACCTACGAGCAGTACTTC. This sequence encodes CASSFSGGTYEQYF.

The table lists this clonotype with a few counts. The chain is built from TRBV28 and TRBJ2-3; TRBD2 matches at 7 bases. The CDR3 is 15 amino acids. Losses at the gene ends were 6 bases for V and 4 bases for J; bases not matched to a gene: 10. Germline values: CDR1 MDHEN, CDR2 SYDVKM. DNA for the CDR3: TGTGCCAGCAGCGGATACGGGGGGACCGCAGATACGCAGTATTTT. Translating it yields CASSGYGGTADTQYF.

This clonotype was seen a few times. The genes are TRBV12-3 or TRBV12-4 and TRBJ2-3; 10 positions match TRBD1. The J segment lost 6 bases and the V segment lost 4 bases, leaving 10 bases of the junction unmatched. CDR3 size: 16 residues. CDR3 in amino acids: CASSSHRDRGTDTQYF. The CDR3 coding sequence is TGTGCCAGCAGTTCCCACCGGGACAGGGGTACGGATACGCAGTATTTT.

This clonotype was seen a few times. The J gene is TRBJ2-1, the V gene TRBV13; 10 bases are a match to TRBD2. Per the germline V gene, CDR1 is PRHDT and CDR2 is FYEKMQ (reference sequence). This CDR3 spans 15 amino acids. With V trimmed by 3 bases and J by 3 bases, 2 bases remained unmatched. Written as DNA, the CDR3 is TGTGCCAGCAGCTTGCTAGCGGGAGACTACAATGAGCAGTTCTTC. This codes for CASSLLAGDYNEQFF.

V is TRBV29-1 and J is TRBJ2-1; tentatively, D is TRBD2 (7 bases). V lost 7 bases and J lost 4, with 20 bases in between. This CDR3 contains 15 residues. Per germline, CDR1 SQVTM and CDR2 ANQGSEA. The CDR3 is CSAKASGGTYNEQFF. CDR3 DNA sequence: TGCAGCGCCAAAGCCTCGGGGGGCACTTACAATGAGCAGTTCTTC.

The chain links TRBV4-1 to TRBJ2-1; perhaps TRBD1 as D (6 bases). There are 14 residues in the CDR3. Germline values: CDR1 MGHRA, CDR2 YSYEKL. Trimming left V 3 bases short and J 8 bases short, with 14 bases between. For the CDR3, the DNA is TGCGCCAGCAGCCAGTCCAACAGGGCTCATGAGCAGTTCTTC. It specifies CASSQSNRAHEQFF.

Only a few counts were recorded for this clonotype. The chain combines TRBV6-6 with TRBJ2-1; possible D gene TRBD2, 6 bases. Germline V lookup: CDR1 MNHNY, CDR2 SVGAGI (reference sequence). The CDR3 length is 18 residues. The V end lost 0 bases, the J end lost 1 base, and 16 bases lay between the germline ends. CDR3 coding DNA: TGTGCCAGCAGTTACTCGTTCGTTGGTCTAGCGTCCTACAATGAGCAGTTCTTC. Protein: CASSYSFVGLASYNEQFF.

This clonotype appeared a few times. This chain connects TRBV12-3 or TRBV12-4 to TRBJ2-2; D not certain. The V gene lost 7 bases and the J gene lost 8 bases, with 8 bases spanning the gap. This CDR3 is 11 amino acids long. As DNA, the CDR3 is TGTGCCAGCACCTTGGGTGGGGAGCTGTTTTTT. Protein sequence: CASTLGGELFF.

Here the CDR3 DNA reads TGCAGTACCATTCCAGGGGGCTCGGGTTATACGCAGTATTTT. It specifies CSTIPGGSGYTQYF. The J gene is TRBJ2-3, the V gene TRBV20-1; 8 nucleotides align to TRBD1. CDR3 length: 14 residues. V was pared by 8 bases and J by 7 bases, with 14 bases of the junction left unmatched. Germline V lookup: CDR1 DFQATT, CDR2 SNEGSKA (reference sequence).

This clonotype appeared a few times. This CDR3 reads CASSLSPGTNTEAFF. The CDR3 coding sequence is TGTGCCAGCAGCTTAAGCCCAGGGACGAACACTGAAGCTTTCTTT. This chain joins TRBV7-3 and TRBJ1-1, with D tentatively TRBD1 (5 bases). Trimming pared 1 base from V and 1 base from J, leaving 10 bases between. Germline lookup yields CDR1 SGHTA and CDR2 FQGTGA. The CDR3 consists of 15 residues.

This sequence joins TRBV12-3 or TRBV12-4 and TRBJ1-5; 7 nucleotides line up with TRBD1. V lost 4 bases and J lost 7; bases outside the gene matches: 7. CDR3 length equals 14 residues. CDR3 nucleotides: TGTGCCAGCAGTTCCGGACAGGCATACCAGCCCCAGCATTTT. Amino acids: CASSSGQAYQPQHF.

V gene TRBV12-3 or TRBV12-4 combines with J gene TRBJ2-3; no firm D call. Trimming took 7 bases from V and 6 from J, leaving 14 bases between them. The CDR3 is made up of 13 amino acids. The CDR3 protein is CASTLGLADTQYF. In DNA, the CDR3 is TGTGCCAGCACTCTGGGCCTTGCGGATACGCAGTATTTT.

V is TRBV7-6 and J is TRBJ2-7, with 9 bases fitting TRBD1. This CDR3 contains 15 residues. CDR1 and CDR2 (germline): SGHVS, FNYEAQ. The V and J ends lost 4 bases and 5 bases, in that order; junction bases with no gene match: 9. CDR3 bases: TGTGCCAGCAGCTCACGGGGGGACAGGGCCAACGAGCAGTACTTC. Amino acid sequence: CASSSRGDRANEQYF. Full variable domain (outside the CDR3, taken from reference TRBV7-6 and TRBJ2-7): GAGVSQSPRYKVTKRGQDVALRCDPISGHVSLYWYRQALGQGPEFLTYFNYEAQQDKSGLPNDRFSAERPEGSISTLTIQRTEQRDSAMYRCASSSRGDRANEQYFGPGTRLTVT.

The rearrangement links TRBV5-6 to TRBJ2-2; the D is unclear. The CDR3 has 17 amino acids. The V end lost 10 bases, the J end lost 6 bases, and 28 bases lay between the germline ends. Germline CDR1 and CDR2: SGHDT and YYEEEE. The CDR3 DNA follows: TGTGCCCCCGGTGGGATGGGCGATGCCGATTCGCCCGGGGAGCTGTTTTTT. Translated, it gives CAPGGMGDADSPGELFF.